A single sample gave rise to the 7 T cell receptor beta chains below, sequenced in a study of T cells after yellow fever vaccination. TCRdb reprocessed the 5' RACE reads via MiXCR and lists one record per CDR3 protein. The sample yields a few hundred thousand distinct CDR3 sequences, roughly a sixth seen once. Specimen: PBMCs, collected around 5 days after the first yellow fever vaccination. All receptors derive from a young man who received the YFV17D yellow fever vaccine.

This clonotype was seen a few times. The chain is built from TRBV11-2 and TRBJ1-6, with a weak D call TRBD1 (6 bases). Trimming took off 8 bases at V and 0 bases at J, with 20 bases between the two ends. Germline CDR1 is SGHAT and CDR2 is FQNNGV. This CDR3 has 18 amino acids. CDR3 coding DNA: TGTGCCAGCGGGGGGGCGGCAGGGCTGAGCTCCTATAATTCACCCCTCCACTTT. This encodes CASGGAAGLSSYNSPLHF.

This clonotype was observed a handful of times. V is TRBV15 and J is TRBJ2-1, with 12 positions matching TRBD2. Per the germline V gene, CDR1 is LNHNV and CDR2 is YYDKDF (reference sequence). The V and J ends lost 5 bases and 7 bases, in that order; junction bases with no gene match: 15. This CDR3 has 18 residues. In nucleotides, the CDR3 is TGTGCCACCAGCCCCCGGGCCCCTCTAGCGGGGGGGATTAATGAGCAGTTCTTC. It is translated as CATSPRAPLAGGINEQFF.

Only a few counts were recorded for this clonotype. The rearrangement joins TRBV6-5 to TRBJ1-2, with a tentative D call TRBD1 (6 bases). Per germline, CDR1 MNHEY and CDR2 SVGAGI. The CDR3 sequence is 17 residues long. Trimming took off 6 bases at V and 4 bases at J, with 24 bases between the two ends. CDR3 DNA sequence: TGTGCCAGCAGCAGTGGGACAACTGCACCCAAACTCTATGGCTACACCTTC. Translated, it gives CASSSGTTAPKLYGYTF.

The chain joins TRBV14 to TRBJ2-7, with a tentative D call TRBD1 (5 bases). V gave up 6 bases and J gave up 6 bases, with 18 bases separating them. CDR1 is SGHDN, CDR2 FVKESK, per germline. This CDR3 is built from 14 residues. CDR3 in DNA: TGTGCCAGCAGTTCAAGGTGGGCAGGGTCCGAGCAGTACTTC. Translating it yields CASSSRWAGSEQYF.

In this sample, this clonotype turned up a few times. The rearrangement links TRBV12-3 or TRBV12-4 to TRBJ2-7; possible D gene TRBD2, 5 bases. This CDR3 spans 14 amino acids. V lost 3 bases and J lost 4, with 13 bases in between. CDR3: CASSFGGLGYEQYV. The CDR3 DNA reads TGTGCCAGCAGTTTCGGCGGGCTTGGGTACGAGCAGTACGTC.

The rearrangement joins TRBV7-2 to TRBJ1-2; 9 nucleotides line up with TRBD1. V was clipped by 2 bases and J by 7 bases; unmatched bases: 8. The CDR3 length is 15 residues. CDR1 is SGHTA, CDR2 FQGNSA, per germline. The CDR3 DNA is TGTGCCAGCAGCTTAAGGGGACAGGGATATCTTGGCTACACCTTC. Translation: CASSLRGQGYLGYTF.

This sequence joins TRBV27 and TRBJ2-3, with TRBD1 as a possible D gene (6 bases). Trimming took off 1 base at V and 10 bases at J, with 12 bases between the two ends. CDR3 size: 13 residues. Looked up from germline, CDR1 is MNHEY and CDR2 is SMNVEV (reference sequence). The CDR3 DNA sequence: TGTGCCAGCAGTTTATTCAGGGGTGTATCGCAGTATTTT. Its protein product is CASSLFRGVSQYF.